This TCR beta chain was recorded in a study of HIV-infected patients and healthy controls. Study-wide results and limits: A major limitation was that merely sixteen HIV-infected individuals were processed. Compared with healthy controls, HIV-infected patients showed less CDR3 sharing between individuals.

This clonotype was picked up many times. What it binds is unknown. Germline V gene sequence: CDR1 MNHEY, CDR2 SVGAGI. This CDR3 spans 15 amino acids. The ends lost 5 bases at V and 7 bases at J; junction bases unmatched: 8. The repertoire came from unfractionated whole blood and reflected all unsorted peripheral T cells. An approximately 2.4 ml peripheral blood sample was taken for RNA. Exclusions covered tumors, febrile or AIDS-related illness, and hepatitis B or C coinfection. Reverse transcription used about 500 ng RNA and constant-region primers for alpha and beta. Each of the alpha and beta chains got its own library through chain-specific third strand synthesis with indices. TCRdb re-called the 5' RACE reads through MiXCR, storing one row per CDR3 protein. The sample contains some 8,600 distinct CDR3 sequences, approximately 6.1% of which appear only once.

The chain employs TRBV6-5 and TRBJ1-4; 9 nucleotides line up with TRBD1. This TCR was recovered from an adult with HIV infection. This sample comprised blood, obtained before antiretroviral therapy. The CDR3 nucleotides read TGTGCCAGCAGTCGCTCCGGGACAGGGCCTGAAAAACTGTTTTTT. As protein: CASSRSGTGPEKLFF.